This entry features one T cell receptor beta chain sequence. As yet, its antigen is unknown. These data originate in a study of cytomegalovirus exposure and HLA in healthy donors. Looking at the study overall: From donors who were HLA-typed, an early data release held about 85 million unique TCRs.

With 60 Vbeta and 13 Jbeta primers, the PCR was carried out. Profiling relied on immunoSEQ multiplex PCR, and the TCRdb table lists in-frame clones only, not all of them. The sample gives 75,000 to 90,000 clones, around 84% of which show up once; 7% to 8.5% is in the top ten. Study findings and constraints: Among the sequence variants, a highly shared cluster was likely an artifact of sequencing. In an earlier analysis, productive rearrangement rates for most beta V segments clustered near 87% or 30%. Most sequenced TCRs were rare (though some public TCRs occurred in many donors).

Losses at the gene ends were 3 bases for V and 4 bases for J; bases not matched to a gene: 6. The CDR3 runs to 16 residues. Germline V lookup: CDR1 MGHRA, CDR2 YSYEKL. The sequence was obtained from a man aged 35-49 years in good health and CMV-seropositive. The source material was PBMCs. The V gene is TRBV4-1, the J gene TRBJ1-3; 10 bases align to TRBD1. CDR3 protein: CASSHQGDRGGNTIYF. CDR3 coding DNA: TGCGCCAGCAGCCATCAAGGGGACAGGGGCGGAAACACCATATATTTT.